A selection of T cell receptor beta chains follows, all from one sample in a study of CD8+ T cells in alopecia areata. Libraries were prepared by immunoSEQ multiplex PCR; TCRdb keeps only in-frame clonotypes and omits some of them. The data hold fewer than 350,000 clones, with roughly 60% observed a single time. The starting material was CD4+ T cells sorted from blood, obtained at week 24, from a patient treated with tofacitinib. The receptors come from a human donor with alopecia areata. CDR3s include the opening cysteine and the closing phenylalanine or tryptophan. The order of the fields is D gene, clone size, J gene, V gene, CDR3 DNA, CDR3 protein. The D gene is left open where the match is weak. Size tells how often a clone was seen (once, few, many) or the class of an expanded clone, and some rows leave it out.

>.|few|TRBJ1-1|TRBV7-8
TGTGCCAGCAGCACCCCTCGGGGGGCCGCTTTCTTT
CASSTPRGAAFF
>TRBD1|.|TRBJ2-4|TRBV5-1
TGCGCCAGCAGCTGGGGACAGCTCATAGCCAAAAACATTCAGTACTTC
CASSWGQLIAKNIQYF
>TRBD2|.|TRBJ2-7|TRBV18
TGTGCCAGCTCACCACAGAGCGGGACCGCCTACGAGCAGTACTTC
CASSPQSGTAYEQYF
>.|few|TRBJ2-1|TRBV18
TGTGCCAGCTCACCGCAAGGGACCCTGGGGTTCTTC
CASSPQGTLGFF
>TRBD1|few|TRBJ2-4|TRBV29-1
TGCAGCGTTGGCGGTGGGGGACAGGGTCGCGGAAGAGAAAACATTCAGTACTTC
CSVGGGGQGRGRENIQYF
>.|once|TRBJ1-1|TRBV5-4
TGTGCCAGCAGCCCACGCATAAACACTGAAGCTTTCTTT
CASSPRINTEAFF
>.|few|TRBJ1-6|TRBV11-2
TGTGCCAGCAGCCCCGAGGGCGGTTCACCCCTCCACTTT
CASSPEGGSPLHF
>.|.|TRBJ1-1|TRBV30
TGTGCCTGGCAGTGGGAGGGCACTGAAGCTTTCTTT
CAWQWEGTEAFF
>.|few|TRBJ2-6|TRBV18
TGTGCCAGCTCACCACCGGGCAGTAACTCTGGGGCCAACGTCCTGACTTTC
CASSPPGSNSGANVLTF
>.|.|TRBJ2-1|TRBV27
TGTGCCAGCGGCAACAATGAGCAGTTCTTC
CASGNNEQFF
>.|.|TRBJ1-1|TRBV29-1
TGCAGCGTCCGGGGCGGGGGTACTGCCCGTTCCTATGAAGCTTTCTTT
CSVRGGGTARSYEAFF
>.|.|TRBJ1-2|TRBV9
TGTGCCAGCAGCGTAGACCTCCAGGCTAACTATGGCTACACCTTC
CASSVDLQANYGYTF
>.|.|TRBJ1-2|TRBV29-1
TGCAGCTGCAGGGTAACCTATGGCTACACCTTC
CSCRVTYGYTF
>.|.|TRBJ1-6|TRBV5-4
TGTGCCAGCAGCGGGGGAGATTCACCCCTCCACTTT
CASSGGDSPLHF
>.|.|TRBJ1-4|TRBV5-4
TGTGCCAGCAGCCGCCCGGACTCTAATGAAAAACTGTTTTTT
CASSRPDSNEKLFF
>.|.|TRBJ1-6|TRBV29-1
TGCAGCGTTGCAACAGATTATGGGAATTCACCCCTCCACTTT
CSVATDYGNSPLHF
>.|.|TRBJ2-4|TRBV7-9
TGTGCCAGCAGCTTTGGCCCGGTCAGCAGCAACATTCAGTACTTC
CASSFGPVSSNIQYF
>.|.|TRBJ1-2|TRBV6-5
TGTGCCAGCGGGAACACCTTTAACTATGGCTACACCTTC
CASGNTFNYGYTF
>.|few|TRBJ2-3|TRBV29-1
TGCAGCGTTGGTGGGTTAACAGATACGCAGTATTTT
CSVGGLTDTQYF
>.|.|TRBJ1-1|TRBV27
TGTGCCAGCAGTAGACTTGGACAGACCCGTGCTAACACTGAAGCTTTCTTT
CASSRLGQTRANTEAFF